The T cell receptor beta chain described here comes from a study of cytomegalovirus exposure and HLA in healthy donors. General study results and limits: Productive status was seen about 90% or about 30% of the time for most TCR beta V segments in an earlier analysis. Analysis was carried out at a later point, and it linked a missense DCLRE1C variant to TCR beta V- and J-gene trimming.

CDR1 and CDR2 (germline): SGHRS, YFSETQ. The CDR3 loop spans 15 amino acids. Trimming removed 0 bases from V and 4 bases from J; junction bases left unmatched: 3. Remarks on this clone: No antigen is known for it.

Primers: 60 Vbeta forward and 13 Jbeta reverse. The table came from immunoSEQ multiplex PCR; TCRdb's copy has only in-frame clones and leaves some out. The table lists fewer than 150,000 clones, 70% to 80% of them singletons, with 4% to 5% in the top ten. This chain links TRBV5-1 with TRBJ1-5, with TRBD1 identical over 8 bases. Sequenced sample: PBMCs. The receptor comes from a woman in her forties in good health and CMV-seropositive. CDR3 nucleotide sequence: TGCGCCAGCAGCTTGGCGGGACAGGAGAATCAGCCCCAGCATTTT. This codes for CASSLAGQENQPQHF. Full variable domain (missing parts from reference TRBV5-1 and TRBJ1-5): KAGVTQTPRYLIKTRGQQVTLSCSPISGHRSVSWYQQTPGQGLQFLFEYFSETQRNKGNFPGRFSGRQFSNSRSEMNVSTLELGDSALYLCASSLAGQENQPQHFGDGTRLSIL.